The clone carrying this T cell receptor (beta chain) was recorded at least ten times. This CDR3 is 15 amino acids long. The germline V gene encodes CDR1 SGHAT and CDR2 FQNNGV. V gave up 3 bases and J gave up 0 bases, with 12 bases separating them. The data were taken from a study of human T cells and chemical hapten exposure. Time point meaning: patch test 1, 2 weeks after DPC sensitization. Indicated treatment: therapeutic diphenylcyclopropenone sensitization with weekly scalp DPC. TCRdb re-called the RACE reads through MiXCR, storing one row per CDR3 protein. This sample has 150,000 to 200,000 distinct CDR3 sequences, with about 15% found just once.

This TCR derives from a woman aged 25 to 39 with alopecia areata. Some clones in this sample may be carry-over from other donors' samples. The source material was whole blood, sampled in connection with sensitization to the hapten diphenylcyclopropenone (DPC). The genes are TRBV11-2 and TRBJ2-7; tentatively, D is TRBD1 (5 bases). The CDR3 is CASSFDKGPSYEQYF. The DNA for the CDR3 is TGTGCCAGCAGCTTTGATAAGGGGCCCTCCTACGAGCAGTACTTC. The full variable domain, completed using reference TRBV11-2 and TRBJ2-7, is EAGVAQSPRYKIIEKRQSVAFWCNPISGHATLYWYQQILGQGPKLLIQFQNNGVVDDSQLPKDRFSAERLKGVDSTLKIQPAKLEDSAVYLCASSFDKGPSYEQYFGPGTRLTVT.